A single sample gave rise to the 27 T cell receptor beta chains below, sequenced in a study of early T cells in non-severe SARS-CoV-2 infection. Each CDR3 protein gets one entry after TCRdb re-called the 5' RACE reads with MiXCR. This sample has some 60,000 distinct CDR3 sequences, with less than 10% found just once. Source material: whole blood. The receptor source for this set is an adult who was a healthcare worker with PCR-confirmed SARS-CoV-2 infection or an uninfected control (not recorded which).

This clonotype occurred many times. V usage is TRBV13 and J usage is TRBJ1-6; TRBD1 matches 7 bases. CDR3 length: 16 residues. CDR1 is PRHDT and CDR2 is FYEKMQ in the germline V gene (reference sequence). Trimming removed 1 base from V and 7 bases from J; junction bases left unmatched: 7. The CDR3 loop is CASSLEPGTANSPLHF. The CDR3 coding sequence is TGTGCCAGCAGCTTAGAACCCGGGACAGCAAATTCACCCCTCCACTTT.

This clonotype was detected only a few times. V and J are TRBV28 and TRBJ2-1, with 9 bases that match TRBD1. From germline, CDR1 is MDHEN and CDR2 SYDVKM. The CDR3 extends over 18 amino acids. After removal of 4 bases from V and 8 bases from J, the junction contained 18 bases not matched to a gene. The CDR3 coding sequence is TGTGCCAGCAGTTCTAGCCCCGGACAGGGGTATGCAATATATGAGCAGTTCTTC. Translation gives CASSSSPGQGYAIYEQFF.

The V gene is TRBV29-1, the J gene TRBJ1-2, with D possibly being TRBD1 (5 bases). Germline loops: CDR1 SQVTM, CDR2 ANQGSEA. The CDR3 has 13 residues. Deletions cut 6 bases from V and 2 bases from J, with 13 bases between. CDR3 residues: CSVSRGMNYGYTF. In DNA form, the CDR3 reads TGCAGCGTGTCTAGGGGAATGAACTATGGCTACACCTTC.

The chain recombines TRBV5-4 with TRBJ1-2; 7 nucleotides agree with TRBD1. This CDR3 has 15 residues. In germline, CDR1 is SGHNT, CDR2 YYREEE (reference sequence). V was clipped by 6 bases and J by 4 bases; unmatched bases: 12. The DNA of the CDR3 is TGTGCCAGCACCTCAACAGGGGCTCTAGGCTATGGCTACACCTTC. Encoded protein: CASTSTGALGYGYTF.

The CDR3 bases are TGTGCCAGCAGCTCGGACAGGGACTCCTACAATGAGCAGTTCTTC. Protein sequence: CASSSDRDSYNEQFF. V is TRBV7-9 and J is TRBJ2-1, with 8 bases identical to TRBD1. Losses at the gene ends were 4 bases for V and 0 bases for J; bases not matched to a gene: 2. Germline V CDR1 and CDR2: SEHNR, FQNEAQ (reference sequence). The CDR3 runs 15 residues.

This clonotype was seen many times. This chain uses TRBV6-6 with TRBJ2-7, with D perhaps TRBD1 or TRBD2 (6 bases each). The CDR3 length is 14 residues. Germline V gene data show CDR1 as MNHNY and CDR2 as SVGAGI (reference sequence). With 5 bases removed from V and 6 bases from J, the gap between germline ends came to 17 bases. The CDR3 nucleotides are TGTGCCAGCAGTAGACAAGGGGGAGGAGGCGAGCAGTACGTC. Amino acid sequence: CASSRQGGGGEQYV.

The chain joins TRBV7-9 to TRBJ2-1, with 7 bases fitting TRBD1. The CDR3 extends over 16 amino acids. Trimming removed 6 bases from V and 0 bases from J; junction bases left unmatched: 8. Germline CDR1 and CDR2: SEHNR and FQNEAQ (reference sequence). The CDR3 sequence: CASRLYRGSSYNEQFF. Written as DNA, the CDR3 is TGTGCCAGCAGGCTATACAGGGGTAGCTCCTACAATGAGCAGTTCTTC. The variable domain in full, with the rest retrieved from reference TRBV7-9 and TRBJ2-1, is DTGVSQNPRHKITKRGQNVTFRCDPISEHNRLYWYRQTLGQGPEFLTYFQNEAQLEKSRLLSDRFSAERPKGSFSTLEIQRTEQGDSAMYLCASRLYRGSSYNEQFFGPGTRLTVL.

This clonotype was recorded at least ten times. The CDR3 loop reads CASSHPRTDTQYF. In DNA form, the CDR3 reads TGCGCCAGCAGCCACCCCCGGACGGATACGCAGTATTTT. The chain is built from TRBV4-1 and TRBJ2-3; D is unclear. Trimming took off 3 bases at V and 6 bases at J, with 10 bases between the two ends. CDR1 is MGHRA, CDR2 YSYEKL, per germline. The CDR3 has 13 residues.

This clonotype was counted only a few times. The chain links TRBV5-1 to TRBJ1-6; a weak D match, TRBD1 (5 bases). The CDR3 consists of 16 residues. Trimming left V 4 bases short and J 8 bases short, with 19 bases between. Germline CDR1 SGHRS, CDR2 YFSETQ. The CDR3 DNA follows: TGCGCCAGCAGCCGAACGAGGGGCGGGGAAGATTCACCCCTCCACTTT. This encodes CASSRTRGGEDSPLHF. Variable domain in full (rest from reference TRBV5-1 and TRBJ1-6): KAGVTQTPRYLIKTRGQQVTLSCSPISGHRSVSWYQQTPGQGLQFLFEYFSETQRNKGNFPGRFSGRQFSNSRSEMNVSTLELGDSALYLCASSRTRGGEDSPLHFGNGTRLTVT.

In its sample, this clonotype was seen many times. The gene calls are TRBV4-1 and TRBJ2-7; TRBD2 is a possible D gene (6 bases). V gave up 1 base and J gave up 3 bases, with 13 bases separating them. This CDR3 spans 15 amino acids. The germline CDR1 and CDR2 sequences are MGHRA and YSYEKL. CDR3 nucleotides: TGCGCCAGCAGCCAAGTAGCAGAAGCGGGCTACGAGCAGTACGTC. It specifies CASSQVAEAGYEQYV.

This chain uses TRBV2 with TRBJ2-3; no clear D. Trimming cost V 3 bases and J 0 bases, with 13 bases left between them. From germline, CDR1 is SNHLY and CDR2 FYNNEI. CDR3 length: 16 residues. CDR3 loop: CASSDPLAASTDTQYF. In DNA form, the CDR3 reads TGTGCCAGCAGTGATCCCCTTGCGGCTAGCACAGATACGCAGTATTTT.

This clonotype has only a few counts. The chain employs TRBV9 and TRBJ1-2; 8 nucleotides align to TRBD1. Germline values: CDR1 SGDLS, CDR2 YYNGEE. J gave up 3 bases and V 0 bases, and 7 bases lay outside the gene matches. The CDR3 sequence is 16 residues long. As DNA, the CDR3 is TGTGCCAGCAGCGTAGATGTTACCAGGGGGCACTATGGCTACACCTTC. Its protein is CASSVDVTRGHYGYTF.

This clonotype was recorded at least ten times. The CDR3 DNA follows: TGTGCCAGCAGCTTGTCGAATGGGTTCCACGAGCAGTACGTC. Translating it yields CASSLSNGFHEQYV. The chain couples TRBV5-6 to TRBJ2-7; no clear D gene. This CDR3 spans 14 amino acids. V was clipped by 1 base and J by 5 bases, with 13 bases between them. CDR1 and CDR2 from the germline V gene are SGHDT and YYEEEE.

This chain links TRBV6-1 with TRBJ2-7; 9 bases are a match to TRBD1. Per germline, CDR1 MNHNS and CDR2 SASEGT. This CDR3 is 13 amino acids long. V was clipped by 10 bases and J by 3 bases; unmatched bases: 7. The CDR3, as DNA: TGTGCCAACTCACCGGGACAGGGCTACGAGCAGTACGTC. Protein: CANSPGQGYEQYV.

This sequence joins TRBV4-1 and TRBJ2-1, with D perhaps matching TRBD1 (6 bases). Deletions cut 3 bases from V and 8 bases from J, with 20 bases between. Germline CDR1 and CDR2: MGHRA and YSYEKL. The CDR3 length is 16 residues. The CDR3, as DNA: TGCGCCAGCAGCCAGCCGGGCACCGGGACAAGGGATGAGCAGTTCTTC. It yields the protein CASSQPGTGTRDEQFF.

The table lists this clonotype with many counts. The rearrangement links TRBV18 to TRBJ1-2, with D maybe TRBD1 (6 bases). Deletions cut 3 bases from V and 6 bases from J, with 14 bases between. The CDR3 loop spans 14 amino acids. Germline lookup yields CDR1 KGHSH and CDR2 LQKENI. CDR3 region: CASSPPGQLNGYTF. CDR3 sequence (DNA): TGTGCCAGCTCACCGCCAGGACAGCTAAATGGCTACACCTTC.

The chain recombines TRBV6-9 with TRBJ2-1, with 8 bases matching TRBD2. The V gene's germline CDR1 is MNHGY and CDR2 SVAAGI. The CDR3 extends over 14 amino acids. V gave up 6 bases and J gave up 3 bases; unmatched junction bases: 4. The CDR3 bases are TGTGCCAGCAGAGCGCGGGGGGTCTACAATGAGCAGTTCTTC. As protein: CASRARGVYNEQFF.

The chain links TRBV7-2 to TRBJ1-5, with D uncertain. CDR3 length: 15 amino acids. Looked up from germline, CDR1 is SGHTA and CDR2 is FQGNSA. V gave up 1 base and J gave up 7 bases, with 14 bases separating them. CDR3 loop: CASSLDGIKGQPQHF. DNA for the CDR3: TGTGCCAGCAGCTTAGATGGGATTAAAGGGCAGCCCCAGCATTTT. Supplemented by reference TRBV7-2 and TRBJ1-5, the full variable domain reads GAGVSQSPSNKVTEKGKDVELRCDPISGHTALYWYRQSLGQGLEFLIYFQGNSAPDKSGLPSDRFSAERTGGSVSTLTIQRTQQEDSAVYLCASSLDGIKGQPQHFGDGTRLSIL.

The genes are TRBV5-1 and TRBJ2-4; D may be TRBD2 (5 bases). Germline CDR1 is SGHRS and CDR2 is YFSETQ. The V gene lost 5 bases and the J gene lost 0 bases, with 9 bases spanning the gap. The CDR3 has 14 residues. The CDR3 nucleotides read TGCGCCAGCAGGACCGGACTAGCCAAAAACATTCAGTACTTC. It is translated as CASRTGLAKNIQYF.

The V call is TRBV29-1, the J call TRBJ2-1; D could derive from TRBD1 or TRBD2 (5 bases each). The V gene's germline CDR1 is SQVTM and CDR2 ANQGSEA. The CDR3 covers 14 residues. The V gene lost 7 bases and the J gene lost 4 bases, with 17 bases spanning the gap. CDR3 sequence: CSALTAARYNEQFF. The CDR3 DNA sequence: TGCAGCGCTCTGACAGCGGCGAGATACAATGAGCAGTTCTTC.

This clonotype was picked up a small number of times. The chain carries TRBV11-1 and TRBJ1-1; no firm D call. V lost 3 bases and J lost 7, with 6 bases in between. Germline-derived CDR1 and CDR2 are SGHAT and FQDESV (reference sequence). The CDR3 has 11 amino acids. The CDR3 bases are TGTGCCAGCAGCTTCGGGCTTGAAGCTTTCTTT. The encoded protein is CASSFGLEAFF.

The chain carries TRBV18 and TRBJ1-1; 10 bases agree with TRBD1. Trimming at V came to 3 bases and at J to 1 base, leaving 5 bases not matched to a gene. Per germline, CDR1 KGHSH and CDR2 LQKENI. This CDR3 has 16 residues. The CDR3 loop is CASSPGQGKTNTEAFF. DNA of the CDR3: TGTGCCAGCTCACCGGGACAGGGGAAGACGAACACTGAAGCTTTCTTT. The full variable domain, completed using reference TRBV18 and TRBJ1-1, is NAGVMQNPRHLVRRRGQEARLRCSPMKGHSHVYWYRQLPEEGLKFMVYLQKENIIDESGMPKERFSAEFPKEGPSILRIQQVVRGDSAAYFCASSPGQGKTNTEAFFGQGTRLTVV.

In this sample, this clonotype turned up many times. This chain joins TRBV27 and TRBJ2-3, with 8 positions matching TRBD2. The ends lost 5 bases at V and 10 bases at J; junction bases unmatched: 11. The CDR3 runs 14 residues. Germline loops: CDR1 MNHEY, CDR2 SMNVEV (reference sequence). Here the CDR3 reads CASSAREGRDAQYF. The CDR3 coding sequence is TGTGCCAGCAGTGCCCGGGAGGGTCGCGATGCGCAGTATTTT.

This clonotype was counted at least ten times. The rearrangement links TRBV12-3 or TRBV12-4 to TRBJ1-5, with D perhaps TRBD1 (6 bases). V was trimmed by 5 bases and J by 0 bases, leaving 17 bases between them. CDR3 size: 17 residues. The CDR3 is CASSPRWTVYSNQPQHF. The CDR3 DNA follows: TGTGCCAGCAGTCCGCGATGGACAGTTTATAGCAATCAGCCCCAGCATTTT.

This clonotype has more than one count but fewer than ten. The chain links TRBV12-3 or TRBV12-4 to TRBJ1-2; the D is unclear. The V end was cut by 5 bases, the J end by 3 bases, with 16 bases between. The CDR3 extends over 15 amino acids. CDR3 region: CASSAGPPGDYGYTF. The CDR3 DNA reads TGTGCCAGCAGTGCCGGGCCCCCCGGGGACTATGGCTACACCTTC.

This clonotype has ten or more counts. This chain connects TRBV3-1 to TRBJ2-4, with D perhaps given as TRBD1 or TRBD2 (6 bases each). The CDR3 covers 17 residues. In germline, CDR1 is LGHDT, CDR2 YNNKEL (reference sequence). V dropped 1 base and J dropped 1 base, with 14 bases sitting between them. The CDR3 loop reads CASSQGRGHAAKNIQYF. As DNA, the CDR3 is TGTGCCAGCAGCCAAGGCCGGGGGCACGCGGCCAAAAACATTCAGTACTTC.

There are many counts of this clonotype. V gene TRBV6-6 combines with J gene TRBJ2-4; 7 positions match TRBD1. The V gene end was trimmed by 5 bases and the J gene end by 4 bases; junction bases not matched to a gene: 11. CDR3 length: 16 residues. Germline V lookup: CDR1 MNHNY, CDR2 SVGAGI (reference sequence). The CDR3 sequence: CASSPPGQARKNIQYF. In DNA form, the CDR3 reads TGTGCCAGCAGTCCCCCAGGACAGGCTAGAAAAAACATTCAGTACTTC.